This T cell receptor (beta chain) is from a study of blood T cell repertoires in COVID-19. This clone has more than one count but fewer than ten. Sequencing used immunoSEQ multiplex PCR; TCRdb keeps in-frame clones, though not all of them. The sample has approximately 180,000 clones; around 73% are singletons. The clonotype comes from a woman aged 45-65 years who had recovered from COVID-19. Sequenced: PBMCs or T cells enriched from blood (not recorded which).

The CDR3 sequence: CASSIGQGIWGYTF. Here the CDR3 DNA reads TGTGCCAGTAGTATCGGACAGGGCATTTGGGGCTACACCTTC. This sequence joins TRBV19 and TRBJ1-2; 8 bases align to TRBD1. The CDR3 runs 14 residues. Per the germline V gene, CDR1 is LNHDA and CDR2 is SQIVND (reference sequence). V shed 3 bases, J shed 8 bases, and the junction held 8 bases outside the gene matches.